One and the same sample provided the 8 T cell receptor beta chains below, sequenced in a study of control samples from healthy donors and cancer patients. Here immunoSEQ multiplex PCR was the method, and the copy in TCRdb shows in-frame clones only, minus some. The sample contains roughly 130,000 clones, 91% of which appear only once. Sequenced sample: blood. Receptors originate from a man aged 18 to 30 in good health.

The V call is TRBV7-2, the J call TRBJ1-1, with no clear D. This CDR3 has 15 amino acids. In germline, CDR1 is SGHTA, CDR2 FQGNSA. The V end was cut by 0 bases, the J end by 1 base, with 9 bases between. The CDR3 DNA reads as TGTGCCAGCAGCTTAGCCGGGCAGCCGAACACTGAAGCTTTCTTT. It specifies CASSLAGQPNTEAFF.

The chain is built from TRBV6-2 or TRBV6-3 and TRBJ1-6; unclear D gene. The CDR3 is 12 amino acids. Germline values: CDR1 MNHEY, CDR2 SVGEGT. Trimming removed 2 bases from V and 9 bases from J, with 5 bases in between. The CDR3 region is CASSYRGSPLHF. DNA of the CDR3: TGTGCCAGCAGTTACAGAGGTTCACCCCTCCACTTT.

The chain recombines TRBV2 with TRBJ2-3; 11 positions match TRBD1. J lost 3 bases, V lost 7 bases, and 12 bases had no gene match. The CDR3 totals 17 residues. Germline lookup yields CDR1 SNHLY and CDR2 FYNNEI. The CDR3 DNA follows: TGTGCCAGCAAGAATTTCGCCGGGACAGGGGGGACAGATACGCAGTATTTT. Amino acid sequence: CASKNFAGTGGTDTQYF.

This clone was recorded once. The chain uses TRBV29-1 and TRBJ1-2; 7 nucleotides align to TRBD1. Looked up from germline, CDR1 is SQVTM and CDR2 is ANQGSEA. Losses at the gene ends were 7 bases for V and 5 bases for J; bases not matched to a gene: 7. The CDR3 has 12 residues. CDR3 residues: CSATDREYGYTF. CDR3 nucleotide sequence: TGCAGCGCTACTGACAGGGAGTATGGCTACACCTTC. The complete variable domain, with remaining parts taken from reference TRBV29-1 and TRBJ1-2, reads SAVISQKPSRDICQRGTSLTIQCQVDSQVTMMFWYRQQPGQSLTLIATANQGSEATYESGFVIDKFPISRPNLTFSTLTVSNMSPEDSSIYLCSATDREYGYTFGSGTRLTVV.

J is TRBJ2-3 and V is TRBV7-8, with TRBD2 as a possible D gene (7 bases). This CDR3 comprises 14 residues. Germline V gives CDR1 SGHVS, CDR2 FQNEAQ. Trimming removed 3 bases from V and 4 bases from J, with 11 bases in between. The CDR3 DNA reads TGTGCCAGCAGCTTTGGGGGGGGGCCAGATACGCAGTATTTT. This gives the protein CASSFGGGPDTQYF.

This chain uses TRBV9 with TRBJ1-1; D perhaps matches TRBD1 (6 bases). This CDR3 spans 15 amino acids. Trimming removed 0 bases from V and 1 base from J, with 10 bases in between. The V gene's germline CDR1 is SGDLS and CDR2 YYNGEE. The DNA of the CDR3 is TGTGCCAGCAGCGTAGACCGGGGACAGAACACTGAAGCTTTCTTT. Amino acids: CASSVDRGQNTEAFF. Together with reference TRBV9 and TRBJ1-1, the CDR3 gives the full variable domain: DSGVTQTPKHLITATGQRVTLRCSPRSGDLSVYWYQQSLDQGLQFLIQYYNGEERAKGNILERFSAQQFPDLHSELNLSSLELGDSALYFCASSVDRGQNTEAFFGQGTRLTVV.

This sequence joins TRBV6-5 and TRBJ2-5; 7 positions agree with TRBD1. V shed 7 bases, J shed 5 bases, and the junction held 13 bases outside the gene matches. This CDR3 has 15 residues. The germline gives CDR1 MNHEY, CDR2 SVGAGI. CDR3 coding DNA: TGTGCCAGCACGGTGTTCCGGGACAGTGAGGAGACCCAGTACTTC. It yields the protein CASTVFRDSEETQYF.

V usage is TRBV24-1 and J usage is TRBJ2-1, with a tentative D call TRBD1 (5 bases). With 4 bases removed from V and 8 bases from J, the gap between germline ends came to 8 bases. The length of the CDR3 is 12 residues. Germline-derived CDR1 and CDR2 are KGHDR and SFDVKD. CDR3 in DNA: TGTGCCACCAGTGAGTCAGGGTATGAGCAGTTCTTC. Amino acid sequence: CATSESGYEQFF.